Each of the 21 T cell receptor beta chains below was sequenced from the same sample in a study of patients and donors after allogeneic stem cell transplantation (dated by TCRdb to about 2020). Receptors were amplified or captured by RT-PCR. The sample was run on a NextSeq 550. TCRdb trimmed public reads at Q25 via fastp, called clones via MiXCR and kept in-frame beta chains. Rows with one shared CDR3 protein collapse into an entry with the most common genes and DNA. A total of about 230,000 distinct CDR3 sequences appear in this sample, 11% to 15% of them only once. The ten biggest clones cover 11% of the sample. Sequenced sample: blood, either unsorted or a sorted T cell fraction (not recorded which). These receptors all stem from a human donor who was either an allogeneic HSCT recipient or a stem cell or donor lymphocyte infusion donor (not recorded which). It is not recorded whose cells these are; they may come from a transplant donor.

This clonotype was seen repeatedly, ten times or more. The chain couples TRBV20-1 to TRBJ2-3; 10 bases match TRBD2. With 4 bases clipped from V and 1 base from J, the junction kept 5 bases outside the gene matches. The CDR3 covers 15 residues. The germline CDR1 and CDR2 sequences are DFQATT and SNEGSKA (reference sequence). CDR3 sequence reads: CSAKLAGRRTDTQYF. In DNA, the CDR3 is TGCAGTGCTAAACTAGCGGGGAGACGCACAGATACGCAGTATTTT.

This clonotype was seen just once. This chain uses TRBV7-7 with TRBJ1-4, with D uncertain. The germline V gene has CDR1 SSHAT and CDR2 FNYEAQ (reference sequence). V lost 1 base, J lost 5 bases, and 8 bases lay in between. There are 14 residues in the CDR3. The CDR3 sequence: CASSLGPKNEKLFF. In DNA, the CDR3 is TGTGCCAGCAGCTTAGGACCCAAAAATGAAAAACTGTTTTTT.

The J gene is TRBJ1-1, the V gene TRBV20-1; 7 nucleotides line up with TRBD1. The CDR3 contains 10 residues. Looked up from germline, CDR1 is DFQATT and CDR2 is SNEGSKA (reference sequence). Trimming removed 5 bases from V and 7 bases from J; junction bases left unmatched: 1. In nucleotides, the CDR3 is TGCAGTGCTTGGGACAGTGAAGCTTTCTTT. Protein: CSAWDSEAFF.

CDR3 sequence: CASEGGTAPSNYGYTF. As DNA, the CDR3 is TGTGCCAGCGAGGGAGGGACAGCGCCTTCGAACTATGGCTACACCTTC. The rearrangement joins TRBV18 to TRBJ1-2, with TRBD1 matching 7 bases. The CDR3 runs to 16 residues. V lost 8 bases to trimming and J lost 2 bases; unmatched junction nucleotides: 14. Germline loops: CDR1 KGHSH, CDR2 LQKENI.

J is TRBJ1-3 and V is TRBV30; maybe TRBD1 (5 bases). This CDR3 is built from 15 residues. Trimming took 4 bases from V and 4 from J, leaving 17 bases between them. In germline, CDR1 is GTSNPN, CDR2 SVGIG (reference sequence). CDR3 in amino acids: CAWNGGSSSGNTIYF. The CDR3 nucleotides read TGTGCCTGGAATGGGGGGTCCTCAAGCGGAAACACCATATATTTT.

This clonotype was found a few times. This rearrangement joins TRBV3-1 to TRBJ2-7, with D hard to call. Trimming removed 3 bases at V and 0 bases at J, with 9 bases between. Germline V lookup: CDR1 LGHDT, CDR2 YNNKEL (reference sequence). This CDR3 comprises 14 residues. Here the CDR3 DNA reads TGTGCCAGCAGCCACCGTCCAGTCTCCTACGAGCAGTACTTC. It encodes CASSHRPVSYEQYF.

This clonotype was seen only a few times. V is TRBV5-1 and J is TRBJ1-1; D unresolved. This CDR3 region has 14 residues. Germline V gene sequence: CDR1 SGHRS, CDR2 YFSETQ. The ends were cut back, 5 bases at V and 1 base at J, with 12 bases in the middle. The CDR3 bases are TGCGCCAGCAGTCGGGTTAAGGGGAACACTGAAGCTTTCTTT. This translates into CASSRVKGNTEAFF.

This clonotype was detected ten times or more. This sequence joins TRBV15 and TRBJ1-4, with TRBD1 identical over 11 bases. Germline V gene data show CDR1 as LNHNV and CDR2 as YYDKDF (reference sequence). V lost 0 bases and J lost 3; bases outside the gene matches: 3. CDR3 length equals 17 residues. DNA of the CDR3: TGTGCCACCAGCAGAGACCCGGGACAGGGGGCTAATGAAAAACTGTTTTTT. Encoded protein: CATSRDPGQGANEKLFF.

The chain is built from TRBV19 and TRBJ2-7; 7 positions match TRBD2. The V and J ends lost 3 bases and 2 bases, in that order; junction bases with no gene match: 4. CDR1 LNHDA and CDR2 SQIVND come from the germline V gene (reference sequence). The CDR3 contains 14 residues. The CDR3 here is CASSIGGTTYEQYF. CDR3 DNA sequence: TGTGCCAGTAGTATCGGCGGGACTACCTACGAGCAGTACTTC. The entire variable domain, with the rest obtained from reference TRBV19 and TRBJ2-7, is as follows: DGGITQSPKYLFRKEGQNVTLSCEQNLNHDAMYWYRQDPGQGLRLIYYSQIVNDFQKGDIAEGYSVSREKKESFPLTVTSAQKNPTAFYLCASSIGGTTYEQYFGPGTRLTVT.

This clonotype showed up just a few times. The rearrangement joins TRBV4-3 to TRBJ1-2, with D possibly matching TRBD1 (5 bases). The germline CDR1 and CDR2 sequences are LGHNA and YSLEER. The germline V and J ends were trimmed by 0 bases and 7 bases, with 15 bases remaining between them. The CDR3 has 15 residues. The CDR3 spells CASSQDHGRVGGYTF. The DNA for the CDR3 is TGCGCCAGCAGCCAAGATCACGGCAGGGTCGGTGGCTACACCTTC.

This clonotype occurred a few times. This sequence joins TRBV5-1 and TRBJ2-7, with D perhaps matching TRBD2 (7 bases). This CDR3 region has 15 residues. Germline CDR1 SGHRS, CDR2 YFSETQ. V lost 4 bases to trimming and J lost 0 bases, with 14 bases between them. CDR3: CASSPKGGGSYEQYF. CDR3 sequence (DNA): TGCGCCAGCAGCCCAAAGGGGGGGGGCTCCTACGAGCAGTACTTC.

The chain recombines TRBV18 with TRBJ2-7; D is perhaps TRBD1 or TRBD2 (5 bases each). The CDR3 is 13 residues long. V shed 6 bases and J shed 3 bases, with 12 bases lying between them. Germline lookup yields CDR1 KGHSH and CDR2 LQKENI. The CDR3 is CASSTEGYYEQYF. DNA for the CDR3: TGTGCCAGCTCCACCGAGGGGTACTACGAGCAGTACTTC. The full variable domain, its missing parts supplied by reference TRBV18 and TRBJ2-7, is NAGVMQNPRHLVRRRGQEARLRCSPMKGHSHVYWYRQLPEEGLKFMVYLQKENIIDESGMPKERFSAEFPKEGPSILRIQQVVRGDSAAYFCASSTEGYYEQYFGPGTRLTVT.

In its sample, this clonotype was seen many times. The V gene is TRBV5-1, the J gene TRBJ1-2; perhaps TRBD1 as D (5 bases). Trimming pared 0 bases from V and 4 bases from J, leaving 13 bases between. The CDR3 has 15 residues. The germline V gene encodes CDR1 SGHRS and CDR2 YFSETQ. CDR3 DNA sequence: TGCGCCAGCAGCTTGGGATCGCAGGGCGGCTATGGCTACACCTTC. It specifies CASSLGSQGGYGYTF.

The V and J genes are TRBV24-1 and TRBJ2-5; possibly TRBD2 for D (6 bases). CDR3 size: 16 residues. V was shortened by 1 base and J by 3 bases, with 14 bases between the two germline ends. Germline-derived CDR1 and CDR2 are KGHDR and SFDVKD. The CDR3 reads CATSDFTGRTKETQYF. For the CDR3, the DNA is TGTGCCACCAGTGATTTCACGGGACGGACTAAAGAGACCCAGTACTTC.

This clonotype was seen only a few times. The chain links TRBV20-1 to TRBJ1-1; no firm D call. The CDR3 has 12 amino acids. Trimming stripped 8 bases from V and 3 bases from J, with 13 bases between. Germline V gene lookup returns CDR1 DFQATT and CDR2 SNEGSKA (reference sequence). In nucleotides, the CDR3 is TGCAGTAGTTCTACTGGGTACACTGAAGCTTTCTTT. Translated: CSSSTGYTEAFF.

This clonotype was recorded a few times. V and J are TRBV29-1 and TRBJ2-7, with D possibly TRBD2 on 5 matching bases. CDR1 is SQVTM and CDR2 is ANQGSEA in the germline V gene. This CDR3 comprises 14 residues. Deletions cut 6 bases from V and 5 bases from J, with 20 bases between. CDR3 coding DNA: TGCAGCGTCACTAGACACCGGGGTACAGACGAGCAGTACTTC. Amino acids: CSVTRHRGTDEQYF.

The table lists this clonotype with a few counts. V is TRBV29-1 and J is TRBJ1-5; TRBD1 aligns across 7 bases. The V segment lost 5 bases and the J segment 6 bases; nucleotides outside the gene matches: 10. Germline V CDR1 and CDR2: SQVTM, ANQGSEA. The CDR3 is made up of 14 amino acids. DNA of the CDR3: TGCAGCGTTACCACAGGGGAGATTGGTCAGCCCCAGCATTTT. Protein product: CSVTTGEIGQPQHF.

There are many counts of this clonotype. This chain connects TRBV10-3 to TRBJ1-2, with D perhaps TRBD1 (5 bases). Looked up from germline, CDR1 is ENHRY and CDR2 is SYGVKD. There are 15 residues in the CDR3. V dropped 2 bases and J dropped 3 bases, with 13 bases sitting between them. The CDR3: CAISEGQGSDYGYTF. DNA for the CDR3: TGTGCCATCAGTGAGGGGCAGGGAAGTGACTATGGCTACACCTTC.

This clonotype has more than one count but fewer than ten. This chain connects TRBV20-1 to TRBJ2-7; 10 bases map to TRBD2. The CDR3 length is 16 residues. The trim removed 4 bases at V and 4 bases at J, leaving 13 bases unmatched. Germline V gene lookup returns CDR1 DFQATT and CDR2 SNEGSKA (reference sequence). This CDR3 is CSATFPGLAVGYEQYF. In nucleotides, the CDR3 is TGCAGTGCTACGTTCCCCGGACTAGCGGTAGGGTACGAGCAGTACTTC.

The chain carries TRBV30 and TRBJ1-5, with D uncertain. V gave up 0 bases and J gave up 7 bases, with 16 bases separating them. The CDR3 sequence is 15 residues long. Germline CDR1 GTSNPN, CDR2 SVGIG (reference sequence). The CDR3 here is CAWSVRGRLVQPQHF. CDR3 sequence (DNA): TGTGCCTGGAGTGTTAGAGGGCGCCTTGTGCAGCCCCAGCATTTT.

This clonotype was seen a few times. The chain combines TRBV5-1 with TRBJ2-5, with 7 bases aligning to TRBD1. Unmatched junction bases numbered 10, after V lost 4 bases and J lost 1 base. The germline CDR1 and CDR2 sequences are SGHRS and YFSETQ. The CDR3 spans 16 residues. CDR3 DNA: TGCGCCAGCAGCCCCTACAAGGGACAGATCCAAGAGACCCAGTACTTC. Translating it yields CASSPYKGQIQETQYF. Supplemented by reference TRBV5-1 and TRBJ2-5, the full variable domain reads KAGVTQTPRYLIKTRGQQVTLSCSPISGHRSVSWYQQTPGQGLQFLFEYFSETQRNKGNFPGRFSGRQFSNSRSEMNVSTLELGDSALYLCASSPYKGQIQETQYFGPGTRLLVL.